The 21 T cell receptor beta chains given below trace back to one sample, sequenced in a study of T cells in Graves' hyperthyroidism and ophthalmopathy. Amplification yielded TCR beta CDR3 regions, with RNA transcripts as the source. With the HTBI primer set, the TCR CDR3 went through a first round of RT-PCR. Each CDR3 protein gets one entry after TCRdb re-called the multiplex PCR reads with MiXCR. The data contain 550,000 to 850,000 distinct CDR3 sequences, around 20% of them singletons. Sequenced input: blood. These receptors originate from a woman aged 45 to 65 with Graves' hyperthyroidism that later progressed to Graves' ophthalmopathy.

A few counts support this clonotype. The chain uses TRBV25-1 and TRBJ1-1; D remains unclear. The germline gives CDR1 MGHDK, CDR2 SYGVNS. CDR3 length: 10 amino acids. The V end lost 3 bases, the J end lost 8 bases, and 4 bases lay between the germline ends. Here the CDR3 reads CASSDVEAFF. The CDR3 DNA follows: TGTGCCAGCAGTGATGTCGAAGCTTTCTTT.

This chain links TRBV15 with TRBJ1-1; no clear D gene. This CDR3 has 16 residues. Trimming pared 1 base from V and 1 base from J, leaving 13 bases between. Germline lookup yields CDR1 LNHNV and CDR2 YYDKDF (reference sequence). Here the CDR3 DNA reads TGTGCCACCAGCAGAGGTACGGTGTCGACGAACACTGAAGCTTTCTTT. This codes for CATSRGTVSTNTEAFF. Full variable domain (remainder filled in from reference TRBV15 and TRBJ1-1): DAMVIQNPRYQVTQFGKPVTLSCSQTLNHNVMYWYQQKSSQAPKLLFHYYDKDFNNEADTPDNFQSRRPNTSFCFLDIRSPGLGDTAMYLCATSRGTVSTNTEAFFGQGTRLTVV.

This clonotype was counted at least ten times. The V call is TRBV5-6, the J call TRBJ1-2; D gene unclear. The V end was cut by 2 bases, the J end by 0 bases, with 11 bases between. There are 15 residues in the CDR3. Looked up from germline, CDR1 is SGHDT and CDR2 is YYEEEE. The CDR3 spells CASSLLAEANYGYTF. The CDR3 bases are TGTGCCAGCAGCTTATTGGCAGAAGCTAACTATGGCTACACCTTC. Variable domain in full (rest from reference TRBV5-6 and TRBJ1-2): DAGVTQSPTHLIKTRGQQVTLRCSPKSGHDTVSWYQQALGQGPQFIFQYYEEEERQRGNFPDRFSGHQFPNYSSELNVNALLLGDSALYLCASSLLAEANYGYTFGSGTRLTVV.

The chain links TRBV12-3 or TRBV12-4 to TRBJ2-1; D remains ambiguous. The length of the CDR3 is 13 residues. Trimming took off 1 base at V and 16 bases at J, with 17 bases between the two ends. The CDR3: CASSLDSVMSVFF. In DNA form, the CDR3 reads TGTGCCAGCAGTTTAGATTCAGTCATGTCGGTCTTCTTC.

This clonotype was observed at least ten times. J is TRBJ2-1 and V is TRBV29-1; D gene unclear. V was clipped by 3 bases and J by 5 bases, with 20 bases between them. In germline, CDR1 is SQVTM, CDR2 ANQGSEA. The CDR3 length is 16 residues. The CDR3 here is CSVEGPPTAHNNEQFF. CDR3 DNA sequence: TGCAGCGTTGAGGGTCCCCCAACGGCCCACAACAATGAGCAGTTCTTC.

This clonotype has at least ten counts. The chain joins TRBV3-1 to TRBJ1-5; tentatively, D is TRBD1 (5 bases). Germline CDR1 reads LGHDT; CDR2 reads YNNKEL (reference sequence). The CDR3 runs 14 residues. Trimming stripped 4 bases from V and 3 bases from J, with 10 bases between. CDR3: CASSLGEFNQPQHF. The CDR3 DNA sequence: TGTGCCAGCAGCCTAGGGGAATTCAATCAGCCCCAGCATTTT.

This clonotype showed up many times. The chain combines TRBV20-1 with TRBJ2-5, with D perhaps TRBD2 (7 bases). The V gene's germline CDR1 is DFQATT and CDR2 SNEGSKA (reference sequence). There are 15 residues in the CDR3. The germline V and J ends were trimmed by 0 bases and 1 base, with 12 bases remaining between them. CDR3: CSARDLGGRQETQYF. For the CDR3, the DNA is TGCAGTGCTAGAGATCTGGGGGGGCGCCAAGAGACCCAGTACTTC.

This clonotype appeared a few times. CDR3 coding DNA: TGCGCCAGCAGGGTCAGGGAGGAGGATGAGCAGTTCTTC. It translates to CASRVREEDEQFF. The chain employs TRBV5-1 and TRBJ2-1, with a weak D call TRBD2 (6 bases). Germline V gene sequence: CDR1 SGHRS, CDR2 YFSETQ. This CDR3 has 13 amino acids. Between the trimmed V and J ends, which lost 5 bases and 8 bases, there was a span of 14 bases.

About this clonotype itself: In this CDR3 the conserved last residue, phenylalanine or tryptophan, is missing, so a read error is likely. This sequence joins TRBV5-1 and TRBJ1-5; the match to TRBD1 covers 8 bases. CDR3 length: 14 amino acids. Trimming cost V 4 bases and J 2 bases; bases outside gene matches: 2. The germline gives CDR1 SGHRS, CDR2 YFSETQ. The CDR3 region is CASSPGQGNQPQHL. The CDR3 nucleotides are TGCGCCAGCAGCCCGGGACAGGGCAATCAGCCCCAGCATTTG.

V is TRBV7-9 and J is TRBJ2-1; D is unclear. The CDR3 sequence is 13 residues long. V shed 8 bases and J shed 6 bases, with 14 bases lying between them. The germline CDR1 and CDR2 sequences are SEHNR and FQNEAQ (reference sequence). This CDR3 is CASLTFVGNEQFF. The DNA for the CDR3 is TGTGCCAGCTTAACTTTCGTTGGCAATGAGCAGTTCTTC.

This clonotype was seen repeatedly, ten times or more. The genes are TRBV12-5 and TRBJ2-1; the match to TRBD2 covers 7 bases. V lost 1 base, J lost 3 bases, and 3 bases stayed unmatched. The V gene's germline CDR1 is LGHNT and CDR2 FRNRAP. This CDR3 contains 15 residues. CDR3 in DNA: TGTGCTAGTGGTTTGGGGGGGGGTGTCTACAATGAGCAGTTCTTC. Translation: CASGLGGGVYNEQFF.

The chain combines TRBV6-1 with TRBJ2-1, with D perhaps given as TRBD1 or TRBD2 (5 bases each). Trimming shortened V by 2 bases and J by 15 bases, and 11 bases separated the two germline ends. Germline V lookup: CDR1 MNHNS, CDR2 SASEGT. The length of the CDR3 is 11 residues. CDR3: CASSETGPMFF. CDR3 sequence (DNA): TGTGCCAGCAGTGAAACGGGACCGATGTTCTTC.

The rearrangement joins TRBV6-5 to TRBJ2-7; no definite D call. CDR3 length: 15 amino acids. Germline assignment: CDR1 MNHEY and CDR2 SVGAGI. Trimming shortened V by 2 bases and J by 2 bases, and 13 bases separated the two germline ends. The CDR3 DNA follows: TGTGCCAGCAGTTACCCGCGACAACTCACCTACGAGCAGTACTTC. Residues: CASSYPRQLTYEQYF.

This clonotype was recorded many times. V and J are TRBV5-1 and TRBJ1-1; D is undetermined. Between the trimmed V and J ends, which lost 3 bases and 6 bases, there was a span of 12 bases. The CDR3 extends over 13 amino acids. Germline assignment: CDR1 SGHRS and CDR2 YFSETQ. The CDR3: CASSSLSGPEAFF. For the CDR3, the DNA is TGCGCCAGCAGCTCGCTAAGCGGCCCTGAAGCTTTCTTT.

This clonotype came up many times. V gene TRBV30 combines with J gene TRBJ1-3, with D possibly matching TRBD1 (5 bases). This CDR3 spans 13 amino acids. Trimming shortened V by 4 bases and J by 0 bases, and 7 bases separated the two germline ends. CDR1 is GTSNPN, CDR2 SVGIG, per germline (reference sequence). The CDR3 loop reads CAWTGTSGNTIYF. In nucleotides, the CDR3 is TGTGCCTGGACCGGGACCTCTGGAAACACCATATATTTT.

The rearrangement links TRBV5-6 to TRBJ2-5; D is ambiguous. The CDR3 spans 12 residues. Germline V gene lookup returns CDR1 SGHDT and CDR2 YYEEEE. V dropped 4 bases and J dropped 7 bases, with 11 bases sitting between them. As DNA, the CDR3 is TGTGCCAGCAGCGGACGCGTGGGGACCCAGTACTTC. Amino acids: CASSGRVGTQYF.

This clonotype was observed a few times. V usage is TRBV28 and J usage is TRBJ1-3; D gene uncertain. The CDR3 consists of 15 residues. Germline loops: CDR1 MDHEN, CDR2 SYDVKM. Trimming removed 6 bases from V and 0 bases from J, with 12 bases in between. CDR3 region: CASRAQFHSGNTIYF. The CDR3 bases are TGTGCCAGCAGGGCACAGTTCCACTCTGGAAACACCATATATTTT. Together with reference TRBV28 and TRBJ1-3, the CDR3 gives the full variable domain: DVKVTQSSRYLVKRTGEKVFLECVQDMDHENMFWYRQDPGLGLRLIYFSYDVKMKEKGDIPEGYSVSREKKERFSLILESASTNQTSMYLCASRAQFHSGNTIYFGEGSWLTVV.

In regard to this clonotype: This clone may be a read error of a much larger clone one base away. The J gene is TRBJ2-5, the V gene TRBV5-6; 9 bases agree with TRBD2. Trimming cost V 4 bases and J 1 base; bases outside gene matches: 5. Germline-derived CDR1 and CDR2 are SGHDT and YYEEEE. This CDR3 comprises 15 residues. The CDR3 loop is CASSIAGEFQETQYF. CDR3 sequence (DNA): TGTGCCAGCAGCATAGCGGGGGAGTTCCAAGAGACCCAGTACTTC.

V and J are TRBV6-6 and TRBJ1-2; D perhaps matches TRBD1 (5 bases). The V gene lost 0 bases and the J gene lost 3 bases, with 11 bases spanning the gap. This CDR3 has 15 amino acids. Germline CDR1 is MNHNY and CDR2 is SVGAGI (reference sequence). The CDR3 loop reads CASSYSDGGHYGYTF. CDR3 DNA sequence: TGTGCCAGCAGTTACTCGGATGGGGGTCACTATGGCTACACCTTC.

This clonotype has just a few counts. This rearrangement joins TRBV6-6 to TRBJ2-2, with D possibly TRBD1 on 5 matching bases. CDR3 length: 16 residues. The germline V and J ends were trimmed by 0 bases and 4 bases, with 12 bases remaining between them. Germline loops: CDR1 MNHNY, CDR2 SVGAGI (reference sequence). The CDR3: CASSYSYRIRTGELFF. CDR3 DNA: TGTGCCAGCAGTTACTCTTACAGGATCCGCACCGGGGAGCTGTTTTTT.

This clonotype was seen many times. The V call is TRBV10-1, the J call TRBJ2-7, with 12 bases fitting TRBD1. Germline V gives CDR1 WNHNN, CDR2 SYGVQD (reference sequence). This CDR3 is 17 amino acids long. V trimming: 3 bases; J trimming: 4 bases; junction bases outside the gene matches: 10. CDR3 nucleotide sequence: TGCGCCAGCAGTGACGACTCGGGACAGGGGGCCTTTTACGAGCAGTACTTC. Residues: CASSDDSGQGAFYEQYF.